The T cell receptor (beta chain) described here comes from a study of cytomegalovirus exposure and HLA in healthy donors (dated by TCRdb to about 2017). Concerning the study at large: An earlier analysis of approximately 640 of the donors reported 276 Gb of sequence data and roughly 110 million unique TCR beta sequences from 190 million or so T cells. The aim of the study was to test whether cataloging public T cell receptors could identify signatures of past pathogen exposure. All discovery cohort repertoires had been generated on a single sequencing platform. An earlier analysis of approximately 630 of the donors applied high-throughput TCR beta sequencing to assess whether each TCR beta V gene segment acted as functional or pseudogenic. Several DR-DQ haplotypes were handled as single units for association and clustering because linkage in the cohort was strong. The later analysis used no new phenotypic data to find candidate immune exposures, relying instead on TCR beta sequences and their occurrence across donors. The study combined high-throughput TCR immunosequencing, statistical association of individual TCRs with disease status, and machine learning to predict cytomegalovirus infection status. HLA typing covered class I and class II loci at four-digit resolution. Among about 400 genotyped donors of the cohort, an average of approximately 200,000 unique TCR beta nucleotide sequences was sequenced per donor, of which about 19% were non-productive. The study used immunosequencing to profile the T cell repertoires of 666 subjects and linked those repertoires to cytomegalovirus serostatus. Genome-wide SNP genotypes for about 55% of the 666 donors were used in a later genetic analysis, which treated that subset as a discovery cohort. To study patterns of TCR occurrence, a later analysis re-analyzed previously published TCR beta repertoires from around 660 donors and added high-resolution HLA genotyping. Donor age, sex, ethnicity and CMV serostatus were compiled alongside the repertoire data. The number of donors typed differed by locus, with roughly 620-630 for A, B, C, DRB1 and DQB1, approximately 500 for DQA1, about 610 for DPA1, and 400 to 490 for DPB1. Besides the first cohort of hundreds of subjects, a separate validation cohort made up of about 120 different subjects was used. The genetic ancestry cluster associated with self-reported Caucasian donors included around 76% of the 300 to 450 genotyped donors. An early release covering roughly 600 HLA-typed donors comprised about 300 gigabases of sequencing data and 85 million or so unique TCR sequences.

What the authors observed across the whole study: In this cohort, only TCR beta chains were sequenced, and detectable features were limited by the absence of alpha or paired-chain data. In a later analysis, HLA-associated TCR beta chains were found to be more clonally expanded and to have lower generation probabilities than equally common non-associated chains. CMV serostatus was the only immune exposure information available for the cohort. HLA typing was unavailable for some donors at each locus, so association tests used only the typed subset. A later analysis associated about 18,000 TCR beta sequences with specific HLA alleles at a false discovery rate of 0.05. Correlated functional status among segregating V segments might be attributable to linkage disequilibrium, but an unknown experimental factor could not be ruled out. When HLA alleles, especially DR and DQ, strongly co-occurred, TCR associations were difficult to assign to individual alleles. In vitro tests confirmed that three of the cytomegalovirus-associated TCR beta chains recognize cytomegalovirus antigens. In an earlier analysis of 500 to 650 of the donors, most TCR beta V segments appeared in productive rearrangements about 87% or about 30% of the time, broadly matching IMGT annotations. In a later analysis, TCR association rates were found to vary across HLA loci, with the most associated TCRs seen for DRB1 alleles and the fewest for HLA-C alleles. Because counts were too low, some 17 rarely observed V segments, including chromosome 9 orphons, were excluded from the earlier analysis of 587 of the donors. In a later analysis, several top co-occurrence clusters were reported to appear linked to parvovirus B19, influenza, CMV and Epstein-Barr virus. Most CMV-associated TCR beta chains appeared to be HLA-restricted in a later analysis, and the HLA associations seemed to be driven largely by CMV exposure. The authors suggested that the approach could potentially be extended to other disease states and immunological phenotypes. The presence/absence analyses assumed that sequencing depth was roughly uniform across donors, and that assumption may not be true. A further reported finding was that TCR beta sequences accurately predicted the HLA-A and HLA-B alleles for most subjects in the first cohort. Some IMGT-functional V segments, including TRBV6-2 and TRBV6-3, could not be distinguished by the 87-base-pair reads and were therefore excluded. In both the original and validation cohorts, the classifier was reported to diagnose cytomegalovirus status with high specificity and sensitivity. The study gave a list of roughly 150 TCR beta chains associated with cytomegalovirus. Most TCR sequences were seen in very few donors, while some public TCRs were found in many individuals. In a later genetic analysis, fewer N-insertions in productive TCRs were reported among donors in an Asian-associated ancestry cluster than the roughly 710-donor mean. A later genetic analysis associated a missense DCLRE1C variant with V-gene and J-gene trimming of TCR beta chains, and an independent cohort replicated the association. A cluster of highly shared sequence variants was judged likely to represent a technical artifact of the sequencing pipeline.

A few counts support this clone. There is no known antigen for this receptor. Per-nucleotide qualities are absent, and no much larger clonotype sits a single base away. The library was obtained by the immunoSEQ multiplex PCR assay. The multiplex PCR relied on a mix of 60 forward primers for TCR Vbeta segments and 13 reverse primers for TCR Jbeta segments. The CDR3 region of rearranged TCR beta genes was amplified from genomic DNA by a multiplex PCR assay. On the Illumina HiSeq System, the amplified TCR beta libraries were sequenced as 87-base-pair reads. As for the original processing: In a later analysis, approximately 74 million unique TCR beta chains were counted across the roughly 700 repertoires, and around 10 million of these chains were shared by at least two donors. To remove PCR and sequencing errors, raw reads were error-corrected and collapsed into unique sequences using a nearest-neighbor algorithm that merged closely related sequences. Alignment of CDR3 sequences to IMGT reference sequences was used to assign V, D and J gene segments. Each retained sequence needed at least a six-nucleotide match to both a V gene segment and a J gene segment. Rearrangements were classified as productive when the CDR3 lacked stop codons and remained in frame with V and J, and all other rearrangements were classified as non-productive. Following IMGT convention, CDR3 was defined as the stretch from the second conserved V-encoded cysteine to the conserved J-encoded phenylalanine. The earlier analysis of a few hundred of the donors excluded sequences that lacked an unambiguous match to a single V gene segment. In an earlier analysis of more than 500 of the donors, a V segment was called functional when productive rearrangements were above 56.7%, and segregating when the standard deviation between donors exceeded 5%. To diagnose cytomegalovirus status from the catalog of TCR beta chain sequences, a statistical classification framework was built. In a later analysis, V and J genes were assigned by comparing TCR nucleotide sequences against IMGT/GENE-DB human TR gene sequences. In a later analysis, CDR3 sequences and most-parsimonious VDJ recombination scenarios were assigned using the TCRdist pipeline. In a later analysis, each TCR beta chain was defined by its CDR3 amino acid sequence together with its V-gene family, and reads lacking a unique V-gene family were excluded. To address suspected cross-contamination and a sequencing artifact, a later analysis removed approximately 600 highly shared, low-generation-probability nucleotide sequences. For each public chain, a later analysis derived a clonal expansion index from normalized ranks of inferred template counts within each repertoire. In a later analysis, generation probabilities were computed using a VDJ recombination model fitted to out-of-frame rearrangements, and the results were checked against IGoR. A later analysis scored TCR-TCR, TCR-HLA and TCR-CMV co-occurrence with hypergeometric tests, applying a repertoire-size bias correction to TCR pairs. To estimate false discovery rates, a later analysis permuted the HLA or CMV assignments 20 times. A later analysis grouped co-occurring TCRs with DBSCAN, adding TCRdist sequence similarity when clustering within HLA-allele-positive subsets. For co-occurrence clustering, repertoires with fewer than 30,000 or more than 120,000 public chains were excluded, along with several repertoires with anomalous nucleotide sharing. TCRdb provides this immuneACCESS table in a form limited to in-frame rearrangements. Some clones are lacking; in checked studies, under half of them reflect an unresolved V gene, and why the rest are absent is not known. Clone size and V and J calls were adopted from that table, with D and trimming inferred from the DNA. The sample has about 160,000 clones on record, approximately 77% of them singletons. The ten largest account for 2% to 3% of the sample.

The cohort was made up of under 800 healthy bone marrow donors. At the time of sampling, every cohort member was nominally healthy, though immune exposures that went unrecorded were likely present. The donor was CMV seronegative and was included in the group of over 300 seronegative cohort members. Every donor gave a peripheral blood sample, and the peripheral blood mononuclear cells from that sample were used for TCR beta sequencing. The Qiagen DNeasy Blood Extraction Kit was used to extract genomic DNA from the blood cell samples. The V and J ends are trimmed by 2 bases and 7 bases, leaving 9 bases between them. The CDR3 has 14 amino acids, counting the end cysteine and phenylalanine. Only the CDR3 DNA stays, 42 bases, in frame from base 1. CDR1 and CDR2 were assigned from the germline V gene as MDHEN and SYDVKM.

Sequenced sample: PBMCs. The clonotype comes from a female donor in good health and CMV-seronegative. The chain couples TRBV28 to TRBJ1-6, with no confidently assigned D gene. The bases are TGTGCCAGCAGTTTAGGTCAGAGGAATTCACCCCTCCACTTT. It encodes CASSLGQRNSPLHF.